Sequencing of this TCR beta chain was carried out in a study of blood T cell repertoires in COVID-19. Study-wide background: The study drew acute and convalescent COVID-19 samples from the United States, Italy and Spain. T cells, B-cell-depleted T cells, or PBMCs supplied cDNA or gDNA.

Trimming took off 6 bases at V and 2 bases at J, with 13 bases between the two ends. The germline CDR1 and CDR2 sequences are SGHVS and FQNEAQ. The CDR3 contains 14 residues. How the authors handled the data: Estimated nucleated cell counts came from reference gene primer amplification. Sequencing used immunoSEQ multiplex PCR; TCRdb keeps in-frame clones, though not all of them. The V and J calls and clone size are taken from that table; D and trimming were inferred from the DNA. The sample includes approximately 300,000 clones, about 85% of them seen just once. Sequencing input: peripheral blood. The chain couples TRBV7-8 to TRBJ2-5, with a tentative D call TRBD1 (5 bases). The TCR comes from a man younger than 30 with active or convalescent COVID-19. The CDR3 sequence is CASSQRYRQETQYF. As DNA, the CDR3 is TGTGCCAGCAGTCAAAGGTACAGGCAAGAGACCCAGTACTTC.